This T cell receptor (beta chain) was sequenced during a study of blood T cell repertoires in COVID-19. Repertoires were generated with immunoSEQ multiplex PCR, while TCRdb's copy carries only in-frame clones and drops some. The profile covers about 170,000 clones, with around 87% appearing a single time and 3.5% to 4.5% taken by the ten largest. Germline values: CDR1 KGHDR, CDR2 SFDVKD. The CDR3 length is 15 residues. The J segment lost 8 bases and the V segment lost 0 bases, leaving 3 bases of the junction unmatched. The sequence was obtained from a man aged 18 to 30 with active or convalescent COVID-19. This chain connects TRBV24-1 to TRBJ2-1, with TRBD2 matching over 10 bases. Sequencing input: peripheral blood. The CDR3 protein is CATSDLGTSDDEQFF. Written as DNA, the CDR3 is TGTGCCACCAGTGATTTGGGGACTAGCGACGATGAGCAGTTCTTC.